This T cell receptor beta chain is from a study of human CD8 memory T cell subsets. Study outcomes and limitations: Sequencing in this study was performed exclusively on T cell receptor beta chains. Precursor exhausted T cells and stem-like memory T cells were similarly highly diverse, while effector memory cells were not.

Germline CDR1 SEHNR, CDR2 FQNEAQ (reference sequence). The CDR3 extends over 12 amino acids. Comments on this clonotype: The antigen remains undetermined.

It was UMI-labeled 5' RACE by which the TCR beta libraries were made. TCRdb re-called the 5' RACE reads; every CDR3 protein appears as one record, without DNA. This table holds about 5,500 distinct CDR3 sequences. PBMC were sourced from healthy-donor buffy coats. Sequencing used CD8+ T cells from PBMCs. The TCR sequence derives from a human donor in good health. V gene TRBV7-9 combines with J gene TRBJ1-2. The CDR3 region is CASSFGSYGYTF.